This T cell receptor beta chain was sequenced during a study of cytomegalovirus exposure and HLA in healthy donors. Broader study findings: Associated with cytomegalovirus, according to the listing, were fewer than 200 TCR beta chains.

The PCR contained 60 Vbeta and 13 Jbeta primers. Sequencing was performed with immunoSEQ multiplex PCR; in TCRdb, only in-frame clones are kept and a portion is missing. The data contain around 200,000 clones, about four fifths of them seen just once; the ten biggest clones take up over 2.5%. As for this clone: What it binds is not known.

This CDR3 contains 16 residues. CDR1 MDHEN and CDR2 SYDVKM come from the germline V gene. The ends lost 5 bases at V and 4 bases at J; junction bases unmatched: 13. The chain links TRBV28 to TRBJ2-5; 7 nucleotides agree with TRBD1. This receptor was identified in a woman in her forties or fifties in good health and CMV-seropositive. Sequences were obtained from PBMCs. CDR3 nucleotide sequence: TGTGCCAGCAGTCGGATGGACAGGTCACATCGAGAGACCCAGTACTTC. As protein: CASSRMDRSHRETQYF.